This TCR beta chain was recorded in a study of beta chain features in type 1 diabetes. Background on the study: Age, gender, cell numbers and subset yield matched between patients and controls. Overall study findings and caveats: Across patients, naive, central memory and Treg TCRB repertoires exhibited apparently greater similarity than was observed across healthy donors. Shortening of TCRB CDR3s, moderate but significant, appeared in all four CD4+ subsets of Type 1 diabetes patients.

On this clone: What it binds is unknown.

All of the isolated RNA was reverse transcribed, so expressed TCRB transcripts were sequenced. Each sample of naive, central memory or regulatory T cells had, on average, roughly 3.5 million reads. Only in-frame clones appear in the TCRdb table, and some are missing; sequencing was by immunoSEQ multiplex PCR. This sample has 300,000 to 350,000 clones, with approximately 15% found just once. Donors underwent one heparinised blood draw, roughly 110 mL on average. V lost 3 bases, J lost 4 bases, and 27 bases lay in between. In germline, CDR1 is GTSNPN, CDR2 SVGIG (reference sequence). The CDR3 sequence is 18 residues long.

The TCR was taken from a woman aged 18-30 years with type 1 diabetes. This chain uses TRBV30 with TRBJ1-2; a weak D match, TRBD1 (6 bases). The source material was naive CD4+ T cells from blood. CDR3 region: CAWRRTPGGHPSIYGYTF. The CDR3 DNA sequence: TGTGCCTGGAGGCGCACACCGGGGGGACATCCCTCAATCTATGGCTACACCTTC. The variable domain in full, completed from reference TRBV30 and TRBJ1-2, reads SQTIHQWPATLVQPVGSPLSLECTVEGTSNPNLYWYRQAAGRGLQLLFYSVGIGQISSEVPQNLSASRPQDRQFILSSKKLLLSDSGFYLCAWRRTPGGHPSIYGYTFGSGTRLTVV.